This T cell receptor (beta chain) was obtained from a study of Ad26.COV2.S vaccination and SARS-CoV-2 variants. Study in general: The COV1001 Ad26.COV2.S trial arm included the donor. Once or twice, 56 days apart, Ad26.COV2.S was delivered intramuscularly.

CDR3 length: 13 amino acids. Per germline, CDR1 KGHSH and CDR2 LQKENI. The V end lost 1 base, the J end lost 5 bases, and 8 bases lay between the germline ends. Study-wide results and caveats: Quantification of TCR breadth and depth may have yielded underestimates of total T cell responses.

This sample's treatment: 15 to 20 received Ad26.COV2.S at low or high dose, single or two shots; 5 received placebo; per-sample allocation not given. Following the first vaccine or placebo injection, samples were taken on day 63. Regarding this clone: Its antigen is still unknown. The sample has other DNA sequences that encode this CDR3 too.

Clones were sequenced by immunoSEQ multiplex PCR, and TCRdb holds only the in-frame ones, with some missing. The sample lists 350,000 to 450,000 clones, approximately 84% seen once, with around 3% in the top ten. The input for sequencing was peripheral blood, taken in a trial of Ad26.COV2.S vaccine versus placebo. The sequence derives from a person aged 18-65 years who received the Ad26.COV2.S COVID-19 vaccine or a placebo. The V gene is TRBV18, the J gene TRBJ1-1; D perhaps matches TRBD1 (5 bases). The CDR3 loop is CASSPLGDTEAFF. CDR3 DNA sequence: TGTGCCAGCTCACCACTAGGGGATACTGAAGCTTTCTTT.